A selection of T cell receptor beta chains follows, all from one sample in a study of blood T cell repertoires in COVID-19. Method: immunoSEQ multiplex PCR; TCRdb's copy keeps in-frame clones and lacks some. Among 650,000 to 800,000 clones listed, over 80% were seen once. The source material was peripheral blood. These receptors came from a woman aged 18-30 years with acute or convalescent COVID-19. Each CDR3 is given with its conserved first and last residue. Each record gives: J gene, V gene, CDR3 protein.

TRBJ1-2	TRBV5-4	CASSLDRGYGYTF
TRBJ2-3	TRBV3-1/TRBV3-2	CASSLYPGLAGDTDTQYF
TRBJ1-5	TRBV19	CASSIELTGVQPQHF
TRBJ1-1	TRBV5-1	CASSLRDFFMNTEAFF
TRBJ2-7	TRBV19	CASSPTGTPYEQYF
TRBJ2-7	TRBV18	CASSPAGYEQYF
TRBJ2-2	TRBV2	CATTEGPGELFF
TRBJ1-3	TRBV6-5	CASGPGIGNTIYF
TRBJ1-5	TRBV15	CATSREQYDQPQHF
TRBJ2-1	TRBV30	CAWSLAVNNEQFF
TRBJ2-3	TRBV5-8	CASSPLRGPSTDTQYF
TRBJ1-2	TRBV2	CASRYPGGGSYGYTF
TRBJ1-6	TRBV3-1/TRBV3-2	CASSLTDRYNSPLHF
TRBJ1-1	TRBV29-1	CSVGGQGSTEAFF
TRBJ1-2	TRBV6-5	CASSYSRDRLNYGYTF
TRBJ1-2	TRBV25-1	CASSEGHRYGYTF
TRBJ1-5	TRBV6-2/TRBV6-3	CASSIRAPGHASGGQPQHF
TRBJ1-5	TRBV6-5	CASNQGGGQPQHF
TRBJ1-1	TRBV18	CASSPQGGTEAFF
TRBJ2-1	TRBV24-1	CATRLAILDEQFF
TRBJ1-6	TRBV6-5	CASVRVDNSPLHF
TRBJ1-6	TRBV12-3/TRBV12-4	CASSLGRLSPLHF
TRBJ2-7	TRBV12-3/TRBV12-4	CASRFTGGEQYF
TRBJ1-1	TRBV2	CASSEDSLNTSEAFF
TRBJ2-2	TRBV28	CASTMSRDRVVTGELFF
TRBJ2-3	TRBV5-8	CASSYPWRGSDTQYF
TRBJ1-6	TRBV11-2	CASSYRDSPLHF
TRBJ2-1	TRBV3-1/TRBV3-2	CASSQAGLANLNEQFF
TRBJ2-1	TRBV12-5	CASGPFGSSGGYNEQFF
TRBJ2-1	TRBV6-4	CASSDGAVSYNEQFF